This T cell receptor beta chain was obtained from a study of long-term antiretroviral therapy in people with HIV. Study as a whole: Earliest sampling preceded the 2015 immediate-ART recommendation by about a decade.

Whole-study results and caveats: Drawn between about 2004 and 2018, the blood was possibly obtained under older ART regimens. Even long-term ART left TRB diversity below transplant donor controls, despite gains.

Donors needed at least one pre-ART PBMC sample plus at least two post-ART samples. Looked up from germline, CDR1 is KGHSH and CDR2 is LQKENI. The CDR3 loop spans 16 amino acids. V dropped 3 bases and J dropped 0 bases, with 15 bases sitting between them. Sequencing used immunoSEQ v3.0 at survey level. Only in-frame clones appear in the TCRdb table, and some are missing; sequencing was by immunoSEQ multiplex PCR. The sample contains tens of thousands of clones, about 85% of which appear only once. With respect to this clone: Its antigen is unknown.

The chain joins TRBV18 to TRBJ2-7; D gene ambiguous. The source is a woman in her thirties with HIV. Sequences were derived from unsorted PBMCs, sampled 2.8 years before starting antiretroviral therapy. CDR3 in DNA: TGTGCCAGCTCACCTTTAGCCATATCCTACTCCTACGAGCAGTACTTC. Protein: CASSPLAISYSYEQYF.